This entry describes one TCR beta chain. What it binds is unknown. This specimen comes from a study of cytomegalovirus exposure and HLA in healthy donors. Study findings and constraints: Cytomegalovirus status was reportedly diagnosed by the classifier with high sensitivity and specificity.

Primers for the PCR totalled 60 Vbeta and 13 Jbeta. Libraries were prepared by immunoSEQ multiplex PCR; TCRdb keeps only in-frame clonotypes and omits some of them. Here the sample spans over 150,000 clones, 82% being singletons. The CDR3 is 15 residues long. V was clipped by 4 bases and J by 6 bases; unmatched bases: 7. In germline, CDR1 is SGHDT, CDR2 YYEEEE. V is TRBV5-6 and J is TRBJ2-1, with 10 nucleotides matching TRBD2. Sequencing input: PBMCs. The sequence was collected from a girl aged 2 to 9 in good health and CMV-seropositive. CDR3 in amino acids: CASSPGLASFNEQFF. The CDR3 coding sequence is TGTGCCAGCAGCCCGGGACTAGCGAGTTTCAATGAGCAGTTCTTC.